This T cell receptor (beta chain) was captured by sequencing in a study of T cell responses to AZD1222 COVID-19 vaccine. Findings and limits, study-wide: Clonal diversity may have been underestimated, and the donors were mostly white British, with more females than males.

Only in-frame clones appear in the TCRdb table, and some are missing; sequencing was by immunoSEQ multiplex PCR. There are roughly 160,000 clones in the sample; around nine tenths occur only once, and 5.5% lies in the top ten. CDR1 MNHEY and CDR2 SMNVEV come from the germline V gene (reference sequence). V was cut by 2 bases and J by 0 bases, with 4 bases left in between. CDR3 size: 13 residues. This clone was seen only once. Its target is not known. The sample carries other DNA sequences with the same CDR3. Source: peripheral blood, taken on day 0 of AZD1222 vaccination. The source is an adult in good health. The chain is built from TRBV27 and TRBJ1-1; D gene unclear. The CDR3, as DNA: TGTGCCAGCAGTTTAAACCTGAACACTGAAGCTTTCTTT. Translating gives CASSLNLNTEAFF.